This TCR beta chain appears in the sequencing data of a study of T cell responses to AZD1222 COVID-19 vaccine. General study points: Spike regions recognized by vaccine-associated CD4 TCRs spanned the protein, led by 160-218 and 743-854.

Produced via immunoSEQ multiplex PCR; TCRdb's table is partial and in-frame only. The sample records about 160,000 clones, 88% being singletons. Details on this clone: What it recognizes is unknown.

V lost 0 bases, J lost 0 bases, and 14 bases lay in between. CDR1 and CDR2 from the germline V gene are LGHNA and YSLEER. The CDR3 has 17 residues. The TCR sequence derives from an adult who received the AZD1222 COVID-19 vaccine. The starting material was peripheral blood, obtained 28 days after the second AZD1222 dose. The chain recombines TRBV4-3 with TRBJ1-1; D ambiguous. The CDR3 coding sequence is TGCGCCAGCAGCCAAGAGGTCTGGGTGGGTATGAACACTGAAGCTTTCTTT. Translated, it gives CASSQEVWVGMNTEAFF.